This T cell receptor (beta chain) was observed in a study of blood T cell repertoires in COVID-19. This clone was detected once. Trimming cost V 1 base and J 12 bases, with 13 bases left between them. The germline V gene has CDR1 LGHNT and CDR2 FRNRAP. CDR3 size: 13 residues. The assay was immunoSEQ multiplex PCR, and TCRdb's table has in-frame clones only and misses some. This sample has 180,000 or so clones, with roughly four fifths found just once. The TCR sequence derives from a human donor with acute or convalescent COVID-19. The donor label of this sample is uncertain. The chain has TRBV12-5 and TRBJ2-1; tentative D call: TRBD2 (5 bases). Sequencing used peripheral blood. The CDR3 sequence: CASGLEDLARQFF. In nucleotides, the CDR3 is TGTGCTAGTGGTTTGGAGGACTTAGCTCGGCAGTTCTTC.